The rows below give T cell receptor beta chains drawn from one sample of a study of early T cells in non-severe SARS-CoV-2 infection. Each CDR3 protein is one row after TCRdb ran MiXCR on the 5' RACE reads. Counted here are some 30,000 distinct CDR3 sequences, 4.5% occurring once; the ten biggest clones make up about 6.5%. The sequenced sample was whole blood. The source of these receptors is an adult who was a healthcare worker with PCR-confirmed SARS-CoV-2 infection or an uninfected control (not recorded which). Both conserved end residues are part of each CDR3. A D gene is named only where the DNA matches it firmly. Where a row states a size, it is once, few, many or the class of an expanded clone; other rows omit it.

J	V	size	D	DNA	CDR3
TRBJ2-7	TRBV12-3/TRBV12-4	many	TRBD1	TGTGCCAGCAGGTCCACGGGACAGGGGGCGATGGGGCAGTACTTC	CASRSTGQGAMGQYF
TRBJ2-1	TRBV9	many	TRBD2	TGTGCCAGCAGCGCTAGGGAGGGTCCCTACAATGAGCAGTTCTTC	CASSAREGPYNEQFF
TRBJ2-5	TRBV5-1	.	TRBD2	TGCGCCAGCAGCCGCTGGGGCATAGCGGGAATCTTGGAGACCCAGAACTTC	CASSRWGIAGILETQNF
TRBJ2-3	TRBV19	many	.	TGTGCCAGTAGTATAGGTGTCAGGGCTAGCACAGATACGCAGTATTTT	CASSIGVRASTDTQYF
TRBJ2-3	TRBV5-4	few	.	TGTGCCAGCAGCTTGGTCAGCTCCACAGATACGCAGTATTTT	CASSLVSSTDTQYF
TRBJ2-2	TRBV5-1	many	.	TGCGCCAGCAGCTTGCTATCGAACACCGGGGAGCTGTTTTTT	CASSLLSNTGELFF
TRBJ2-1	TRBV24-1	many	TRBD2	TGTGCCACCAGTGATTCGGGACTAGCGGGAGACGCTGAGCAGTTCTTC	CATSDSGLAGDAEQFF
TRBJ2-6	TRBV2	many	.	TGTGCCAGCAAAGGGAGTACTGGGGCCAACGTCCTGACTTTC	CASKGSTGANVLTF
TRBJ2-7	TRBV24-1	many	TRBD1	TGTGCCACCAGTGGCCCCGACAGGGTCGACGAGCAGTACTTC	CATSGPDRVDEQYF
TRBJ2-2	TRBV7-3	few	.	TGTGCCAGCAGCTTAATCCCTAACGGGGAGCTGTTTTTT	CASSLIPNGELFF
TRBJ1-4	TRBV5-6	many	.	TGTGCCAGCAGCTTCAGGTCAGCACTAAATGAAAAACTGTTTTTT	CASSFRSALNEKLFF
TRBJ2-6	TRBV30	many	.	TGTGCCTGGAGTCAGGGGGGGGCCAACGTCCTGACTTTC	CAWSQGGANVLTF
TRBJ2-7	TRBV7-9	.	.	TGTGCCAGCAGCCAACCAGGCGAGCAGTACTTC	CASSQPGEQYF
TRBJ1-2	TRBV3-1	few	.	TGTGCCAGCAGGGGGACCGAAGCCTATGGCTACACCTTC	CASRGTEAYGYTF
TRBJ2-3	TRBV20-1	few	.	TGCAGTGCTAGAGACGACACAGATACGCAGTATTTT	CSARDDTDTQYF
TRBJ2-1	TRBV7-9	many	.	TGTGCCAGCAGCTCCCGCAGGGCTTCCGTCCCCTACAATGAGCAGTTCTTC	CASSSRRASVPYNEQFF
TRBJ2-7	TRBV11-3	many	TRBD2	TGTGCCAGCAGCTTAGAACAGACTAGCGGGAGGTTCTACGAGCAGTACTTC	CASSLEQTSGRFYEQYF
TRBJ2-3	TRBV7-3	few	TRBD2	TGTGCCAGCAGCAAATCTAGCGGATCATTCGATACGCAGTATTTT	CASSKSSGSFDTQYF
TRBJ2-7	TRBV6-2/TRBV6-3	many	.	TGTGCCGCCCTGAGCTCCTCACCCTCCCGGAAGGGAATCTACGAGCAGTACTTC	CAALSSSPSRKGIYEQYF
TRBJ2-5	TRBV19	many	.	TGTGCCAGTAGTTCGCCTGGAGGAGAGACCCAGTACTTC	CASSSPGGETQYF
TRBJ1-2	TRBV6-6	few	TRBD1	TGTGCCAGCACCAAGGGACAGGGAGGCCACTATGGCTACACCTTC	CASTKGQGGHYGYTF
TRBJ2-7	TRBV20-1	many	.	TGCAGTGCTGGCAGCAGGGTCTACGAGCAGTACTTC	CSAGSRVYEQYF
TRBJ2-5	TRBV6-2/TRBV6-3	many	.	TGTGCCAGCGCCCAGGGAGAGACCCAGTACTTC	CASAQGETQYF
TRBJ2-3	TRBV21-1	few	.	TGTGCCAGCACCACTACTAGGGTTGCGGGAACTAGCACAGATACGCAGTATTTT	CASTTTRVAGTSTDTQYF
TRBJ2-3	TRBV6-2/TRBV6-3	many	TRBD2	TGTGCCAGCACCTCTGGGAGCGGGAGGGCCCTAGGGTCTGAAGATACGCAGTATTTT	CASTSGSGRALGSEDTQYF
TRBJ2-7	TRBV7-2	few	.	TGTGCCAGCAGCTTAGCGCCAGGGCGAACCGAGCAGTACTTC	CASSLAPGRTEQYF
TRBJ1-2	TRBV7-3	few	TRBD1	TGTGCCAGCAGCCGCAAACCGTCAACAGGGGCCCAAAACTATGGCTACACCTTC	CASSRKPSTGAQNYGYTF
TRBJ2-3	TRBV9	.	TRBD2	TGTGCCAGCAGAGCGGGGTCCACAGATACGCAGTATTTT	CASRAGSTDTQYF
TRBJ2-1	TRBV16	few	TRBD1	TGTGCCAGCAGCCGCTCCTTGACAGGGGCCTCTTTTGGTGAGCAGTTCTTC	CASSRSLTGASFGEQFF
TRBJ2-5	TRBV4-1	few	.	TGCGCCAGCAGCCAAATTTGGGACGGGAGTAGAGGAGAGACCCAGTACTTC	CASSQIWDGSRGETQYF
TRBJ2-1	TRBV7-7	.	TRBD2	TGTGCTAGCAGCTTAGCGGGGGGTGAGCAGTTCTTC	CASSLAGGEQFF
TRBJ2-7	TRBV6-6	many	TRBD2	TGTGCCAGCAGACAACCACCTCGCGGGGGGAGGAACGAGCAGTACTTC	CASRQPPRGGRNEQYF
TRBJ1-4	TRBV6-1	many	TRBD1	TGTGCCAGCAGTAGTGGGACAGAAAATGAAAAACTGTTTTTT	CASSSGTENEKLFF
TRBJ2-5	TRBV11-2	.	TRBD1	TGTGCCAGCAGCTCCCAGGGACAGGGAACGAGAGAGACCCAGTACTTC	CASSSQGQGTRETQYF
TRBJ2-7	TRBV12-5	many	.	TGTGCTAGTGGTTTGGTTACCGGGGCTACGTCCTACGAGCAGTACTTC	CASGLVTGATSYEQYF
TRBJ2-1	TRBV11-2	many	.	TGTGCCAGCAGCTTTCATCAGCCGGCAGGTGAGCAGTTCTTC	CASSFHQPAGEQFF
TRBJ2-3	TRBV6-2/TRBV6-3	.	.	TGTGCCAGCAGTTACGGAGACACGGACCAGTATTTT	CASSYGDTDQYF
TRBJ2-1	TRBV7-6	many	.	TGTGCCAGCAGCGTAACAGACAGCGGTACCAATGAGCAGTTCTTC	CASSVTDSGTNEQFF
TRBJ2-5	TRBV5-6	many	.	TGTGCCAGCAGCTTGGCGGGCCGGGGGCAAGAGACCCAGTACTTC	CASSLAGRGQETQYF
TRBJ2-3	TRBV28	many	.	TGTGCCAGCAGTTCCCATACGCAGTATTTT	CASSSHTQYF
TRBJ2-1	TRBV7-3	.	.	TGTGCCAGCAGCAAAGGGGGGGCAGAGTACAATGAGCAGTTCTTC	CASSKGGAEYNEQFF
TRBJ1-3	TRBV30	many	.	TGTGCCTGGAGTGTACGGGACCTTTCAGGCTACACCATATATTTT	CAWSVRDLSGYTIYF
TRBJ2-1	TRBV29-1	many	.	TGCAGCGTTGAGGAGGGGGCGAAGGGTACTGAGCAGTTCTTC	CSVEEGAKGTEQFF
TRBJ1-1	TRBV18	many	TRBD1	TGTGCCAGCTCACCACAAGGACAGGGGTACACTGAAGCTTTCTTT	CASSPQGQGYTEAFF
TRBJ1-4	TRBV27	.	.	TGTGCCAGCAGTTTCTTGGTTTCTGAAAAACTGTTTTTT	CASSFLVSEKLFF
TRBJ2-7	TRBV11-2	.	.	TGTGCCAGCAGCTTGAACAGCGCCTACGAGCAGTACTTC	CASSLNSAYEQYF
TRBJ2-1	TRBV12-3/TRBV12-4	many	TRBD2	TGTGCCAGCAGTCCAGGACTAGCGGGATACGTTGAGCAGTTCTTC	CASSPGLAGYVEQFF
TRBJ1-4	TRBV29-1	.	.	TGCAGCGGACGCCGGGACACTAATGAAAAACTGTTTTTT	CSGRRDTNEKLFF
TRBJ2-2	TRBV6-5	many	.	TGTGCCAGCAGTACCAGAGGGGAGCTGTTTTTT	CASSTRGELFF
TRBJ1-5	TRBV12-3/TRBV12-4	many	TRBD1	TGTGCCAGCAGTGGGACAGGGTCAAGCAATCAGCCCCAGCATTTT	CASSGTGSSNQPQHF
TRBJ2-1	TRBV3-1	.	.	TGTGCCAGCAGCCTCAACGTGGGAGAGCAGTTCTTC	CASSLNVGEQFF
TRBJ1-3	TRBV25-1	many	.	TGTGCCAGCAGTGAATTCGAGTCGGGCAGGGGCGCGGACACCATATATTTT	CASSEFESGRGADTIYF
TRBJ1-4	TRBV3-1	.	.	TGTGCCAGCAGCCAAGGGGGGGAAAAACTGTTTTTT	CASSQGGEKLFF
TRBJ2-3	TRBV4-1	few	.	TGCGCCAGCAGCCAACGGCCCCCAGATACGCAGTATTTT	CASSQRPPDTQYF
TRBJ2-3	TRBV7-2	many	TRBD2	TGTGCCAGCAGCTTCTGGCGGGGGGGCAGAGATACGCAGTATTTT	CASSFWRGGRDTQYF